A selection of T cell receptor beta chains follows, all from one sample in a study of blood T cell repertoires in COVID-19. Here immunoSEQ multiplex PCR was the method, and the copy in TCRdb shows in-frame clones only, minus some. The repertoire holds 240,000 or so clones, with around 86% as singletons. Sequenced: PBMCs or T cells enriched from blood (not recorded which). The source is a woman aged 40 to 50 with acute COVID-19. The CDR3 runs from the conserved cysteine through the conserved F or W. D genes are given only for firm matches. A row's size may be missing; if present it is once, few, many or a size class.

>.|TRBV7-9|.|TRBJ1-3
CASSPVQPGISGNTIYF
TGTGCCAGCAGCCCCGTTCAACCAGGGATCTCTGGAAACACCATATATTTT
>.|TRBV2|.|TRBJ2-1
CASSRGAGNEQFF
TGTGCCAGCAGTCGGGGGGCGGGGAATGAGCAGTTCTTC
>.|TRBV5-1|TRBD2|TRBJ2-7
CASSLGGRSNEQYF
TGCGCCAGCAGCTTGGGCGGGAGGTCTAACGAGCAGTACTTC
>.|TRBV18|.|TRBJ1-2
CASSPPSGVNYGYTF
TGTGCCAGCTCACCACCGTCTGGAGTTAACTATGGCTACACCTTC
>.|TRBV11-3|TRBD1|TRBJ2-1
CASSMGTGLNEQFF
TGTGCCAGCAGCATGGGGACAGGGCTCAATGAGCAGTTCTTC
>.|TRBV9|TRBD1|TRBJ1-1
CASSVATGDRMNTEAFF
TGTGCCAGCAGCGTAGCTACAGGGGACAGAATGAACACTGAAGCTTTCTTT
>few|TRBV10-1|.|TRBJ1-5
CASSEGGSNQPQHF
TGCGCCAGCAGTGAAGGCGGAAGCAATCAGCCCCAGCATTTT
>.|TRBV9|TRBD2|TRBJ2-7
CASSEGTSGSPYEQYF
TGTGCCAGCAGCGAGGGGACTAGCGGGAGCCCCTACGAGCAGTACTTC
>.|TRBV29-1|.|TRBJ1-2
CSAPGGSDGYTF
TGCAGCGCCCCGGGAGGGTCGGATGGCTACACCTTC
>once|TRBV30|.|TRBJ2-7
CAWGTGSEQYF
TGTGCCTGGGGTACAGGGAGCGAGCAGTACTTC
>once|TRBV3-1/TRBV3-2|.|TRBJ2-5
CASSQDREETQYF
TGTGCCAGCAGCCAAGACCGGGAAGAGACCCAGTACTTC
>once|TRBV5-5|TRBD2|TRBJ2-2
CASSYHRSGSTGELFF
TGTGCCAGCAGCTACCATAGAAGCGGGAGCACCGGGGAGCTGTTTTTT
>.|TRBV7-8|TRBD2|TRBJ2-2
CASSLGTRTTGELFF
TGTGCCAGCAGCTTGGGGACTAGAACTACCGGGGAGCTGTTTTTT
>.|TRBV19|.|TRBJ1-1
CASSTPGTRWNTEAFF
TGTGCCAGTAGTACTCCCGGGACACGATGGAACACTGAAGCTTTCTTT
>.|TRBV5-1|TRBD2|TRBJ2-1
CASSLTTSGLYNEQFF
TGCGCCAGCAGCTTGACGACTAGCGGGCTCTACAATGAGCAGTTCTTC
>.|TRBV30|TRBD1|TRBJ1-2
CAWTGTGIDGYTF
TGTGCCTGGACCGGGACAGGGATCGATGGCTACACCTTC
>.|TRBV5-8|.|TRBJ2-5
CASSWSGQETQYF
TGTGCCAGCAGCTGGAGTGGACAGGAGACCCAGTACTTC
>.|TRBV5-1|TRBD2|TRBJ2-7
CASSPGGGRRTSGIGNEQYF
TGCGCCAGCAGCCCGGGAGGGGGGCGTCGGACTAGCGGGATTGGAAACGAGCAGTACTTC
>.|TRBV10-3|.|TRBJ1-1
CAISESGAVGWSEAFF
TGTGCCATCAGTGAGTCGGGGGCCGTCGGCTGGTCTGAAGCTTTCTTT
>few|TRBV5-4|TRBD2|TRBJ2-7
CASSLGGLAYEQYF
TGTGCCAGCAGCTTGGGGGGACTAGCGTACGAGCAGTACTTC
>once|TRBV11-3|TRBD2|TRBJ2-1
CASSTSGRDNEQFF
TGTGCCAGCAGTACTAGCGGGAGAGACAATGAGCAGTTCTTC
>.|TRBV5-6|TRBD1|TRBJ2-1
CASSTRQGSYNEQFF
TGTGCCAGCAGCACCAGACAGGGCTCCTACAATGAGCAGTTCTTC
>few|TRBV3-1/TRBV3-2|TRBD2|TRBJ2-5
CASSQDDRLAGDQETQYF
TGTGCCAGCAGCCAAGACGACAGACTAGCGGGAGACCAAGAGACCCAGTACTTC
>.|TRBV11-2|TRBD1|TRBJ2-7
CASTFRLQGAHEQYF
TGTGCCAGCACCTTTCGGTTACAGGGGGCCCACGAGCAGTACTTC
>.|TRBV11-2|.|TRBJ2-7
CASSLHEEQYF
TGTGCCAGCAGCCTCCACGAGGAGCAGTACTTC
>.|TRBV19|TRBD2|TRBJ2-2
CATNSGTSGGELFF
TGTGCCACCAATAGCGGGACATCTGGCGGGGAGCTGTTTTTT
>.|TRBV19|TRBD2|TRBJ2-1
CASSIREAWSNEQFF
TGTGCCAGTAGTATACGGGAGGCCTGGAGCAATGAGCAGTTCTTC
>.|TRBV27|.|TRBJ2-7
CASSPGGGGSSYEQYF
TGTGCCAGCAGTCCTGGGGGTGGGGGGAGCTCCTACGAGCAGTACTTC
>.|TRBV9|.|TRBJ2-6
CASSPTRVVGANVLTF
TGTGCCAGCAGCCCCACCCGCGTAGTCGGGGCCAACGTCCTGACTTTC
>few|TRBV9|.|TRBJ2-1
CASSPDPGSSYNEQFF
TGTGCCAGCAGCCCGGACCCCGGGAGCTCCTACAATGAGCAGTTCTTC
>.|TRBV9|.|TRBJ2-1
CASSFSAGAGNEQFF
TGTGCCAGCAGCTTTAGCGCCGGAGCTGGGAATGAGCAGTTCTTC
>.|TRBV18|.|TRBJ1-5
CASSEQAFEQHF
TGTGCCAGCTCCGAACAGGCCTTTGAACAGCATTTT
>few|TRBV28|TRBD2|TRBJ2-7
CASSLLAAYEQYF
TGTGCCAGCAGTTTACTAGCGGCCTACGAGCAGTACTTC
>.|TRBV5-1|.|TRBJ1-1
CASRSVLNTEAFF
TGCGCCAGCAGATCCGTCTTGAACACTGAAGCTTTCTTT
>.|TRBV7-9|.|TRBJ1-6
CASSHWGQGSYNSPLHF
TGTGCCAGCAGCCACTGGGGGCAGGGCTCCTATAATTCACCCCTCCACTTT
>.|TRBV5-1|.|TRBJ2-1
CASSLRSSYNEQFF
TGCGCCAGCAGCTTGCGGAGCTCCTACAATGAGCAGTTCTTC
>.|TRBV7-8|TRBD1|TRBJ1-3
CASSLRDRLNTIYF
TGTGCCAGCAGCCTACGGGACAGGTTAAACACCATATATTTT
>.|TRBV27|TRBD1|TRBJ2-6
CASPPGTGLAGANVLTF
TGTGCCAGCCCCCCCGGGACAGGGCTCGCTGGAGCCAACGTCCTGACTTTC
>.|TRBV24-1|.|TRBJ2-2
CATSEQDSGELFF
TGTGCCACCAGTGAACAGGATTCCGGGGAGCTGTTTTTT
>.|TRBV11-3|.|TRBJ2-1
CASSRGPGGNEQFF
TGTGCCAGCAGCCGCGGCCCAGGAGGCAATGAGCAGTTCTTC
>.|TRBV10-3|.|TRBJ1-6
CAISESRSENSPLHF
TGTGCCATCAGTGAGTCACGCAGTGAAAATTCACCCCTCCACTTT
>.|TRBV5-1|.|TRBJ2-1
CASSLSALVNEQFF
TGCGCCAGCAGCTTGAGTGCACTCGTCAATGAGCAGTTCTTC
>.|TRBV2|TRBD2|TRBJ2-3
CAGQRGGSTQYF
TGTGCCGGGCAGCGGGGGGGGAGTACGCAGTATTTT